The 3 T cell receptor beta chains listed next were all sequenced from one sample in a study of identical twins. TCRdb re-derived calls from the 5' RACE reads in MiXCR, one entry per CDR3 protein. The sample has 250,000 or so distinct CDR3 sequences, approximately 8% seen once. The same specimen was also included in a second study, on yellow fever vaccine responses in identical twins.

Sequencing was done on a sample of CD8+ T cells sorted from blood. These receptors were obtained from a woman aged 18-29 years in good health.

Ten or more counts support this clonotype. J is TRBJ2-1 and V is TRBV20-1; 7 bases map to TRBD2. Germline-derived CDR1 and CDR2 are DFQATT and SNEGSKA (reference sequence). The length of the CDR3 is 15 residues. V shed 2 bases, J shed 3 bases, and the junction held 7 bases outside the gene matches. The CDR3 coding sequence is TGCAGTGCTAGACAAGATACTAGCGACTACAATGAGCAGTTCTTC. The encoded protein is CSARQDTSDYNEQFF.

There are a few counts of this clonotype. This CDR3 reads CSVGGTPGSYNEQFF. The DNA for the CDR3 is TGCAGCGTTGGGGGGACACCTGGCTCCTACAATGAGCAGTTCTTC. This chain joins TRBV29-1 and TRBJ2-1; D is perhaps TRBD1 (6 bases). The CDR3 spans 15 residues. Looked up from germline, CDR1 is SQVTM and CDR2 is ANQGSEA. V shed 4 bases and J shed 0 bases, with 13 bases lying between them.

This clonotype came up many times. The CDR3 loop is CASSPTGYYSDSNQPQHF. CDR3 coding DNA: TGTGCCAGCAGCCCTACAGGGTACTATTCCGATAGCAATCAGCCCCAGCATTTT. The chain has TRBV7-8 and TRBJ1-5, with D possibly TRBD1 on 6 matching bases. The CDR3 contains 18 residues. The germline V gene encodes CDR1 SGHVS and CDR2 FQNEAQ. Trimming removed 5 bases at V and 0 bases at J, with 20 bases between.